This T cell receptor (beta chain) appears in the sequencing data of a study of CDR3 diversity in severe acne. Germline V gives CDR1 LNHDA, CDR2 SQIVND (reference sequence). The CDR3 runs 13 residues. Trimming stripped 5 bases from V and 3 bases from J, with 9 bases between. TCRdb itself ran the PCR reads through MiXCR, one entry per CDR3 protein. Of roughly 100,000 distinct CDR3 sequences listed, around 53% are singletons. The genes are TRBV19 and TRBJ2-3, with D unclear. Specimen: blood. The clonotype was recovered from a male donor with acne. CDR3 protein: CASSLRLTDTQYF. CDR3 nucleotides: TGTGCCAGTAGTTTGCGCCTGACAGATACGCAGTATTTT.